These 17 T cell receptor beta chains came from one sample sequenced in a study of Graves' ophthalmopathy and Graves' hyperthyroidism. CDR3 regions of TCR beta were amplified from RNA transcripts. First-round RT-PCR with HTBI primers preceded a second-round multiplex PCR. TCRdb fed the multiplex PCR reads into MiXCR, producing one record per CDR3 protein. The data contain 350,000 to 450,000 distinct CDR3 sequences, under 25% of them seen just once; the ten biggest clones take up approximately 3%. Sequenced material: peripheral blood. The receptor source for this set is a woman between 18 and 29 years old with stable Graves' hyperthyroidism.

On this clonotype itself: In this CDR3 the conserved last residue, phenylalanine or tryptophan, is missing, so a read error is likely. The chain has TRBV7-2 and TRBJ1-5; a weak D match, TRBD1 (5 bases). Germline loops: CDR1 SGHTA, CDR2 FQGNSA. There are 15 residues in the CDR3. Between the trimmed V and J ends, which lost 6 bases and 3 bases, there was a span of 15 bases. The DNA for the CDR3 is TGTGCCAGCAGGTGGACTGGGGCGTTCAATCAGCCCCAGCATTAT. This codes for CASRWTGAFNQPQHY.

At least ten counts were recorded for this clonotype. The chain uses TRBV6-2 or TRBV6-3 and TRBJ2-4; D is unresolved. Trimming took off 8 bases at V and 0 bases at J, with 2 bases between the two ends. Germline V gene lookup returns CDR1 MNHEY and CDR2 SVGEGT. This CDR3 spans 11 amino acids. The CDR3 DNA is TGTGCCAGCGTAGCCAAAAACATTCAGTACTTC. It is translated as CASVAKNIQYF.

This clonotype has ten or more counts. This may be a read error: a much more frequent sequence differs by one nucleotide. This sequence joins TRBV6-2 or TRBV6-3 and TRBJ2-7, with TRBD2 as a possible D gene (6 bases). V gave up 2 bases and J gave up 0 bases, with 8 bases separating them. This CDR3 comprises 14 residues. Germline CDR1 is MNHEY and CDR2 is SVGEGT. CDR3 residues: CASSYRESSYEQYF. The DNA of the CDR3 is TGTGCCAGCAGTTACCGGGAGAGCTCCTACGAGCAGTACTTC.

A few counts support this clonotype. The chain links TRBV29-1 to TRBJ1-1, with a weak D call TRBD1 (5 bases). V was pared by 0 bases and J by 4 bases, with 15 bases between. CDR3 length: 15 residues. The germline CDR1 and CDR2 sequences are SQVTM and ANQGSEA. The CDR3 here is CSVEDPGLHSTEAFF. The CDR3 coding sequence is TGCAGCGTTGAAGATCCGGGGCTTCACTCCACTGAAGCTTTCTTT.

This clonotype showed up many times. The conserved phenylalanine or tryptophan normally closing the CDR3 is absent here, so this likely arose from a read error. This chain joins TRBV12-3 or TRBV12-4 and TRBJ2-7; D is possibly TRBD1 or TRBD2 (5 bases each). This CDR3 is 14 amino acids long. V lost 2 bases and J lost 5, with 13 bases in between. CDR3 bases: TGTGCCAGCAGTTTATTCCCAGGGACCGACGAGCAGTACCTC. Protein product: CASSLFPGTDEQYL.

This clonotype was seen only a few times. This sequence joins TRBV20-1 and TRBJ2-5; TRBD2 aligns across 8 bases. CDR1 is DFQATT, CDR2 SNEGSKA, per germline (reference sequence). After removal of 5 bases from V and 1 base from J, the junction contained 12 bases not matched to a gene. This CDR3 has 16 residues. CDR3 residues: CSAARGAGGPQETQYF. DNA for the CDR3: TGCAGTGCTGCCCGGGGCGCGGGAGGACCCCAAGAGACCCAGTACTTC.

About this clonotype: This could be a read error, since a much larger clone is one nucleotide away. J is TRBJ1-2 and V is TRBV6-1, with D hard to call. The CDR3 consists of 13 residues. The germline CDR1 and CDR2 sequences are MNHNS and SASEGT. The germline V and J ends were trimmed by 5 bases and 8 bases, with 15 bases remaining between them. The CDR3, as DNA: TGTGCCAGCAGTCCCCGGGAGTGGCAGGGCTACACCTTC. Residues: CASSPREWQGYTF.

This clonotype was observed many times. V usage is TRBV20-1 and J usage is TRBJ2-5; 7 nucleotides line up with TRBD1. The V gene's germline CDR1 is DFQATT and CDR2 SNEGSKA (reference sequence). The CDR3 totals 13 residues. The V gene end was trimmed by 6 bases and the J gene end by 0 bases; junction bases not matched to a gene: 4. CDR3: CSAVDRDQETQYF. For the CDR3, the DNA is TGCAGTGCAGTAGACAGGGACCAAGAGACCCAGTACTTC.

This clonotype has only a few counts. The chain employs TRBV5-4 and TRBJ2-7; tentatively, D is TRBD1 (6 bases). The germline gives CDR1 SGHNT, CDR2 YYREEE (reference sequence). Between the trimmed V and J ends, which lost 5 bases and 7 bases, there was a span of 22 bases. This CDR3 contains 15 residues. The CDR3 sequence: CASSQTQGRPGEQYF. The CDR3 nucleotides are TGTGCCAGCAGTCAGACACAGGGACGGCCGGGAGAGCAGTACTTC.

The chain uses TRBV12-3 or TRBV12-4 and TRBJ1-1; D is unclear. This CDR3 is 14 amino acids long. Trimming took 6 bases from V and 0 from J, leaving 11 bases between them. This CDR3 reads CASSRPGLNTEAFF. DNA of the CDR3: TGTGCCAGCAGCCGACCGGGCCTGAACACTGAAGCTTTCTTT.

The genes are TRBV6-1 and TRBJ1-5; D may be TRBD1 (5 bases). This CDR3 has 13 residues. Germline CDR1 MNHNS, CDR2 SASEGT. V gave up 6 bases and J gave up 3 bases, with 9 bases separating them. The CDR3 reads CASRAGNNQPQHF. Written as DNA, the CDR3 is TGTGCCAGCAGGGCAGGGAACAATCAGCCCCAGCATTTT.

This clonotype has just a few counts. J is TRBJ1-5 and V is TRBV7-9; the D gene is possibly TRBD1 (5 bases). Germline V gene sequence: CDR1 SEHNR, CDR2 FQNEAQ (reference sequence). The CDR3 contains 15 residues. Trimming cost V 3 bases and J 3 bases, with 12 bases left between them. The CDR3 here is CASSFTGSFNQPQHF. CDR3 in DNA: TGTGCCAGCAGCTTTACAGGCTCCTTCAATCAGCCCCAGCATTTT.

This clonotype appeared a few times. The rearrangement links TRBV24-1 to TRBJ1-2; D perhaps matches TRBD1 (6 bases). Between the trimmed V and J ends, which lost 9 bases and 8 bases, there was a span of 18 bases. This CDR3 is 13 amino acids long. Germline assignment: CDR1 KGHDR and CDR2 SFDVKD. The CDR3 spells CATPRDMLRGYTF. The CDR3 nucleotides read TGTGCCACCCCCCGGGACATGCTTAGAGGCTACACCTTC.

The rearrangement uses TRBV11-2 and TRBJ1-5; D remains unclear. CDR3 length: 13 amino acids. Germline-derived CDR1 and CDR2 are SGHAT and FQNNGV. Trimming pared 4 bases from V and 6 bases from J, leaving 10 bases between. The CDR3, as DNA: TGTGCCAGCAGCTACAGCACGGGTCAGCCCCAGCATTTT. Translated, it gives CASSYSTGQPQHF.

This chain links TRBV28 with TRBJ2-7; 7 nucleotides align to TRBD1. CDR3 size: 15 residues. Germline CDR1 reads MDHEN; CDR2 reads SYDVKM. V lost 8 bases to trimming and J lost 1 base; unmatched junction nucleotides: 11. DNA for the CDR3: TGTGCCAGCTTTCAACCGGGACAGCCTTCCTACGAGCAGTACTTC. Its translation: CASFQPGQPSYEQYF.

Worth noting for this clonotype: With a much larger clone just one base away, this may be a read error. CDR3 loop: CASSSRFGTAELFF. CDR3 nucleotide sequence: TGTGCCAGCAGTTCCCGGTTTGGCACCGCGGAGCTGTTTTTT. The gene calls are TRBV6-5 and TRBJ2-2; D is uncertain. This CDR3 has 14 residues. Germline lookup yields CDR1 MNHEY and CDR2 SVGAGI.

The chain employs TRBV20-1 and TRBJ2-7, with TRBD1 matching over 8 bases. With V trimmed by 0 bases and J by 4 bases, 5 bases remained unmatched. The germline V gene has CDR1 DFQATT and CDR2 SNEGSKA (reference sequence). This CDR3 is 14 amino acids long. The CDR3 here is CSARDRGRSYEQYF. The CDR3 DNA reads TGCAGTGCTAGAGACAGGGGGCGCTCGTACGAGCAGTACTTC.